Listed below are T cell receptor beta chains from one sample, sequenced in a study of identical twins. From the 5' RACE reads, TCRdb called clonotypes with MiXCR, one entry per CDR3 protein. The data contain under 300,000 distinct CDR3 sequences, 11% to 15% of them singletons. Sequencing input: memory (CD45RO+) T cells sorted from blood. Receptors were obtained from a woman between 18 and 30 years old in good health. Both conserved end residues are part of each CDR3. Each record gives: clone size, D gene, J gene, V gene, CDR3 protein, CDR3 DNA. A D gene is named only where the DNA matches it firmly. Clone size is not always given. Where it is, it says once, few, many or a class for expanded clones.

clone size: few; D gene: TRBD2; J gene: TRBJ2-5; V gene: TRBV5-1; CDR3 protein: CASSLESSGVQETQYF; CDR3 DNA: TGCGCCAGCAGCTTGGAGTCTAGCGGGGTACAAGAGACCCAGTACTTC
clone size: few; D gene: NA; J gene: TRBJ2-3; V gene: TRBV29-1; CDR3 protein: CSLRQTTDTQYF; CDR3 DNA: TGCAGCCTCCGACAAACCACAGATACGCAGTATTTT
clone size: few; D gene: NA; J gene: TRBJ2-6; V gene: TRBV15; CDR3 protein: CATTSGAGANVLTF; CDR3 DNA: TGTGCCACTACCTCCGGGGCTGGGGCCAACGTCCTGACTTTC
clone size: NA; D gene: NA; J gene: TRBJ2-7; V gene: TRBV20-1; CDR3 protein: CSAARRGGEGEQYF; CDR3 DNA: TGCAGTGCGGCGAGGAGAGGGGGAGAGGGCGAGCAGTACTTC
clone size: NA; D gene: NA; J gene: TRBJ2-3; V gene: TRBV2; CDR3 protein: CASSGVSDTQYF; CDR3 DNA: TGTGCCAGCAGTGGGGTGTCGGATACGCAGTATTTT
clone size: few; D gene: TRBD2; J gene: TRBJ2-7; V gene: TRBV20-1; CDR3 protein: CSARVSGGAREQYF; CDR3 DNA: TGCAGTGCTCGGGTTAGCGGGGGGGCTCGGGAGCAGTACTTC
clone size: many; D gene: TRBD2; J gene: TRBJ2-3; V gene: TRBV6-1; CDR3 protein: CASRDGGAGAGDTQYF; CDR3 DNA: TGTGCCAGCAGAGACGGGGGGGCAGGGGCAGGAGATACGCAGTATTTT
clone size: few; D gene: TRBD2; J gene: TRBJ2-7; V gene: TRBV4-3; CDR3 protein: CASSQGASGRGEQYF; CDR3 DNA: TGCGCCAGCAGCCAAGGGGCTAGCGGGAGGGGCGAGCAGTACTTC
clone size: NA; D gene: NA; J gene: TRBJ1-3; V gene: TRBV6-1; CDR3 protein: CASSITSSGNTIYF; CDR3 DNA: TGTGCCAGCAGTATCACGAGCTCTGGAAACACCATATATTTT
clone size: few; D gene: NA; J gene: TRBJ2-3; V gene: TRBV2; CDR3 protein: CASSDEGRTQYF; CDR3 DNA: TGTGCCAGCAGTGACGAAGGGCGTACGCAGTATTTT
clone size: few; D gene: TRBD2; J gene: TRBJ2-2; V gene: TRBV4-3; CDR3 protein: CASSQDWVAGVSGELFF; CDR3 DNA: TGCGCCAGCAGCCAAGATTGGGTAGCGGGAGTTTCCGGGGAGCTGTTTTTT
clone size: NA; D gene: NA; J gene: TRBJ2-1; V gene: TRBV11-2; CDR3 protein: CASSLNLFGGRGRNEQFF; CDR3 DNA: TGTGCCAGCAGCTTAAATCTATTTGGGGGGCGGGGGCGCAATGAGCAGTTCTTC
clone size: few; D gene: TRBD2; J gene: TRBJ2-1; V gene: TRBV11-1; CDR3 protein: CASSLVSGRARAYNEQFF; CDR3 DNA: TGTGCCAGCAGCTTAGTTAGCGGGAGGGCCCGGGCCTACAATGAGCAGTTCTTC
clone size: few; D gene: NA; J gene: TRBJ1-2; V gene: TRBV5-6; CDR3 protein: CASSRFQGGGYTF; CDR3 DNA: TGTGCCAGCAGCCGGTTCCAGGGTGGCGGCTACACCTTC
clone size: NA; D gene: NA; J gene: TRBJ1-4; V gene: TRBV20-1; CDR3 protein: CSARDTGPREFF; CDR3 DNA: TGCAGTGCTAGAGATACGGGCCCGCGTGAGTTTTTT
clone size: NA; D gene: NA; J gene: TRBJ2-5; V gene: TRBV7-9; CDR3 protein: CASSFISVGLETQYF; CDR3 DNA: TGTGCCAGCAGCTTTATATCGGTAGGACTGGAGACCCAGTACTTC
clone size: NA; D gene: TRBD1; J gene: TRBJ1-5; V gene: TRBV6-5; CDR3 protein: CASSFGQGINQPQHF; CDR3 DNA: TGTGCCAGCAGTTTCGGACAGGGGATCAATCAGCCCCAGCATTTT
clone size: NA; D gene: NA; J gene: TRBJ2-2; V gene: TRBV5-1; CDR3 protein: CASSINTGELFF; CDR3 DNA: TGCGCCAGCAGCATTAACACCGGGGAGCTGTTTTTT
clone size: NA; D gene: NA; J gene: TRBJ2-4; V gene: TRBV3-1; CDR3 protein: CASSQGPGTKNIQYF; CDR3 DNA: TGTGCCAGCAGCCAAGGGCCCGGGACGAAGAACATTCAGTACTTC
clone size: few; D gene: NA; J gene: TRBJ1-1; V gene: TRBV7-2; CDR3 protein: CASSLGPQMGGTEAFF; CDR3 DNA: TGTGCCAGCAGCTTAGGCCCCCAAATGGGCGGGACTGAAGCTTTCTTT
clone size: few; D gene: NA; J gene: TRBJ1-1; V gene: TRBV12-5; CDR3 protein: CASGLVGGGTEAFF; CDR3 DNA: TGTGCTAGTGGTTTGGTAGGTGGGGGAACTGAAGCTTTCTTT
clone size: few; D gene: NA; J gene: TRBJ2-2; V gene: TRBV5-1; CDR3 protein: CASFRGTPNTGELFF; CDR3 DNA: TGCGCCAGCTTCCGGGGGACACCTAACACCGGGGAGCTGTTTTTT
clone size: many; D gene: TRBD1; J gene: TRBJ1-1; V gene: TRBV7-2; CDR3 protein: CASSLWGQANTEAFF; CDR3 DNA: TGTGCCAGCAGCTTGTGGGGACAGGCGAACACTGAAGCTTTCTTT
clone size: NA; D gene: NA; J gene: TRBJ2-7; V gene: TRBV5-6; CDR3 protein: CASSSRGQGYEQYF; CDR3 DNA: TGTGCCAGCAGCTCCCGGGGACAAGGCTACGAGCAGTACTTC
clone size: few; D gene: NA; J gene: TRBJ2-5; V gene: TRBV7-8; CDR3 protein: CASSLAKGIQETQYF; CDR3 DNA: TGTGCCAGCAGCTTAGCTAAAGGTATCCAAGAGACCCAGTACTTC
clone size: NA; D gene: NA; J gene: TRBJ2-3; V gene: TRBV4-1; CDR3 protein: CASSGARGDTQYF; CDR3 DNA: TGCGCCAGCTCGGGGGCTCGCGGAGATACGCAGTATTTT
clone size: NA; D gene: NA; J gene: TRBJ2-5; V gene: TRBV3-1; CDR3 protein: CASSHLGPQETQYF; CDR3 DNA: TGTGCCAGCAGCCATCTAGGGCCGCAAGAGACCCAGTACTTC
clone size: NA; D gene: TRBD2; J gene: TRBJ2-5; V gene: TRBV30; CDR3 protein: CAWNEKLAGFIGTQYF; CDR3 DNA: TGTGCCTGGAACGAAAAACTAGCGGGGTTCATAGGAACCCAGTACTTC
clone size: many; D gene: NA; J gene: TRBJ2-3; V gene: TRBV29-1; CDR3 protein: CSDKRATDTQYF; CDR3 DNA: TGCAGCGATAAGCGGGCTACAGATACGCAGTATTTT
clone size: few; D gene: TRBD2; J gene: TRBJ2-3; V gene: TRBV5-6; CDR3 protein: CASSRDISGRNTQYF; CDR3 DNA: TGTGCCAGCAGCCGCGATATCAGCGGGAGAAATACGCAGTATTTT
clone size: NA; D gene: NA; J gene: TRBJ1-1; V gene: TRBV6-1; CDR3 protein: CASSEMGNTEAFF; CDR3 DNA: TGTGCCAGCAGTGAAATGGGGAACACTGAAGCTTTCTTT
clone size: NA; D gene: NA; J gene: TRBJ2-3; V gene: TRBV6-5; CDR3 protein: CACSYGLLADSTDTQYF; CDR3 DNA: TGTGCCTGCAGTTACGGCTTGTTAGCGGATAGCACAGATACGCAGTATTTT
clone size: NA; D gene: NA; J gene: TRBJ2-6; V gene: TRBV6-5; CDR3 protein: CASSYRGSPPFSGANVLTF; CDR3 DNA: TGTGCCAGCAGTTACAGGGGATCCCCCCCTTTCTCTGGGGCCAACGTCCTGACTTTC
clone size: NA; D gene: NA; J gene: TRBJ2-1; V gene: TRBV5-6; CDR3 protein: CASSFGYSYNEQFF; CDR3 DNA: TGTGCCAGCAGCTTTGGATACTCCTACAATGAGCAGTTCTTC
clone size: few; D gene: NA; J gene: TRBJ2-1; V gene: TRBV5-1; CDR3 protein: CASSLLVGYNEQFF; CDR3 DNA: TGCGCCAGCAGCTTGTTGGTAGGCTACAATGAGCAGTTCTTC
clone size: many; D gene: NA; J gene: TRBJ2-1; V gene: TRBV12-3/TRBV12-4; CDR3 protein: CASLREWGEQFF; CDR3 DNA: TGTGCCAGCCTAAGGGAGTGGGGGGAGCAGTTCTTC
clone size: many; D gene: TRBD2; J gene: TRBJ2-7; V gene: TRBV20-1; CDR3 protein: CSARDRRTSNEQYF; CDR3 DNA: TGCAGTGCTAGAGATCGTAGGACTAGCAACGAGCAGTACTTC
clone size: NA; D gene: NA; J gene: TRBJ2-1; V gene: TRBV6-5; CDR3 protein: CASSYFPANWGEDNEQFF; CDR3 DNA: TGTGCCAGCAGTTACTTCCCGGCAAACTGGGGGGAGGACAATGAGCAGTTCTTC
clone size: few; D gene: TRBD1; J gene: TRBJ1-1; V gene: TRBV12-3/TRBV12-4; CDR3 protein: CASLGTGLFTEAFF; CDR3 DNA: TGTGCCAGCCTAGGGACAGGTCTATTCACTGAAGCTTTCTTT
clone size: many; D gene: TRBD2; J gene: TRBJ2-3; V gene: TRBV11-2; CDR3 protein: CASSLLTSGRTSTDTQYF; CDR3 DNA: TGTGCCAGCAGCTTATTGACTAGCGGGAGGACTAGCACAGATACGCAGTATTTT
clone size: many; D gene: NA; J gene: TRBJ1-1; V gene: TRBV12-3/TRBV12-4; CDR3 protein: CASRPDRANTEAFF; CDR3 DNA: TGTGCCAGCAGACCGGACCGGGCGAACACTGAAGCTTTCTTT
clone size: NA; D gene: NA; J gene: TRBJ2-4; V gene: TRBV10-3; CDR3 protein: CAISEWFSRGNIQYF; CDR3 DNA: TGTGCCATCAGTGAGTGGTTCTCCCGTGGGAACATTCAGTACTTC
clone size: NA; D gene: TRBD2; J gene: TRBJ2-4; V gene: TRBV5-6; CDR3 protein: CASSFLAGAKNIQYF; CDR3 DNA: TGTGCCAGCAGCTTCTTAGCGGGAGCCAAAAACATTCAGTACTTC
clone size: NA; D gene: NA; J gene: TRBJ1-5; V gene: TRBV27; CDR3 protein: CASSFGGKQPQHF; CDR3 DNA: TGTGCCAGCAGTTTTGGGGGAAAACAGCCCCAGCATTTT
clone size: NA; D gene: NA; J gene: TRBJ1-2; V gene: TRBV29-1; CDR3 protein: CSVGTVNYGYTF; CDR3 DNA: TGCAGCGTAGGGACGGTTAACTATGGCTACACCTTC
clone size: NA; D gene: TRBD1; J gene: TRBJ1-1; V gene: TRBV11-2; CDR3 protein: CASNMDRGSIMNTEAFF; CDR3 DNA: TGTGCCAGCAACATGGACAGGGGGAGCATTATGAACACTGAAGCTTTCTTT
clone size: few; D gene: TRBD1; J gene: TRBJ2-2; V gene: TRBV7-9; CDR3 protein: CASSRDRAHKTGELFF; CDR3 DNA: TGTGCCAGCAGCAGAGACAGGGCTCACAAAACCGGGGAGCTGTTTTTT
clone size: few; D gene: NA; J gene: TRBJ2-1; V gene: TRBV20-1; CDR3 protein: CSAPHRYNEQFF; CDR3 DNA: TGCAGTGCTCCGCACAGGTACAATGAGCAGTTCTTC